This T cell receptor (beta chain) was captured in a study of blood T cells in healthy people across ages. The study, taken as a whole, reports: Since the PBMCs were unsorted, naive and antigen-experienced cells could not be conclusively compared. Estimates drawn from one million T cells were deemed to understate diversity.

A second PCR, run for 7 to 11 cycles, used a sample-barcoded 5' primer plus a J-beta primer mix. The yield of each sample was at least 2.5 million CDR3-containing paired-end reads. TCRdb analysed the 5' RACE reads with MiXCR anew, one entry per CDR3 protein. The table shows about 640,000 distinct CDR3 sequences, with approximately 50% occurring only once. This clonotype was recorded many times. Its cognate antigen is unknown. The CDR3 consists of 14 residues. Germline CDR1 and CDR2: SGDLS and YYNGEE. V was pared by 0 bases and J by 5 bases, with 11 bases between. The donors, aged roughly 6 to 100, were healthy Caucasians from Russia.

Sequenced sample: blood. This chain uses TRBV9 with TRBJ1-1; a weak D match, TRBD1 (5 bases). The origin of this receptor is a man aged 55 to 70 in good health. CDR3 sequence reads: CASSVVGGQTEAFF. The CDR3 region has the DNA TGTGCCAGCAGCGTAGTGGGGGGTCAGACTGAAGCTTTCTTT.